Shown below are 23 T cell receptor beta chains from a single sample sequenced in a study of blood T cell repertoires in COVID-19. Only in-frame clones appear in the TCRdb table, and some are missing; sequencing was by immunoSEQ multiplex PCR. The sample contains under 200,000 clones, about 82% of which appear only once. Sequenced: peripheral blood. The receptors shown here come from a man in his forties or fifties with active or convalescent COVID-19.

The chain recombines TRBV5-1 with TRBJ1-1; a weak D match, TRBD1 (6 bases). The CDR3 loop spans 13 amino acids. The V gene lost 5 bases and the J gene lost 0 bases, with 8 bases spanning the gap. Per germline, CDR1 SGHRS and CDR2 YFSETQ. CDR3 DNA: TGCGCCAGCAGGAGGGGGATGAACACTGAAGCTTTCTTT. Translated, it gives CASRRGMNTEAFF.

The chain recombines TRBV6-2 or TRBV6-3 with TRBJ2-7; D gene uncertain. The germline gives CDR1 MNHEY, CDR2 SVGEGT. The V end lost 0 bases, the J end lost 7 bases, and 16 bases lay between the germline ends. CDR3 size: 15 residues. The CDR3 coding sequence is TGTGCCAGCAGTTACTCCCGCCAGCGCCTACGGGAGCAGTACTTC. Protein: CASSYSRQRLREQYF.

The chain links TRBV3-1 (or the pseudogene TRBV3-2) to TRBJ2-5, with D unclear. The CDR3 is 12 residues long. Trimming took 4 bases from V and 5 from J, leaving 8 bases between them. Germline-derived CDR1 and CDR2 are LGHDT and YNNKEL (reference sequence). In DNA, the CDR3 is TGTGCCAGCAGCCCCTCGGGTGAGACCCAGTACTTC. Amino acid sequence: CASSPSGETQYF.

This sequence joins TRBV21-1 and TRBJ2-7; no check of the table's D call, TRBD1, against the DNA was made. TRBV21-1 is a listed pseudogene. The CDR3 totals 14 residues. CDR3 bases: TGTGCCAGCAGCAAATTAACCAGCTCCTACGAGCAGTACTTC. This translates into CASSKLTSSYEQYF.

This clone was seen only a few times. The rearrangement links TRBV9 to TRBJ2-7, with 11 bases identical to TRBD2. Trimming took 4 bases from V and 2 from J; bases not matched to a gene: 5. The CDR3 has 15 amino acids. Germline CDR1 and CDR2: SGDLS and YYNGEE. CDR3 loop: CASSKTSGATYEQYF. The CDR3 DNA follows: TGTGCCAGCAGCAAGACTAGCGGGGCAACCTACGAGCAGTACTTC.

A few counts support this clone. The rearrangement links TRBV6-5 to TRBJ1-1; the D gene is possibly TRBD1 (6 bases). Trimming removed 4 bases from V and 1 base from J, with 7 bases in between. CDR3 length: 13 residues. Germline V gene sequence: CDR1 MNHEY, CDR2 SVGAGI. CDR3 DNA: TGTGCCAGCAGTTCGACAGGGAACACTGAAGCTTTCTTT. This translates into CASSSTGNTEAFF.

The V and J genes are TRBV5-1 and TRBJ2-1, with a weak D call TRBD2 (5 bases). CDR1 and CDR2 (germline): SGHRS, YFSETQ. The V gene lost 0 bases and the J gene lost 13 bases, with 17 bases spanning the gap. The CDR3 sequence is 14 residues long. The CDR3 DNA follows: TGCGCCAGCAGCTTGGCCATTGGAGAGCGGCCACAGTTCTTC. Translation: CASSLAIGERPQFF.

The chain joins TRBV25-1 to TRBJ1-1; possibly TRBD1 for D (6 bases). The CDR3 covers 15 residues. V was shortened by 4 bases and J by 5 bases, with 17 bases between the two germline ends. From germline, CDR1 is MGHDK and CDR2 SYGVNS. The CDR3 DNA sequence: TGTGCCAGCAGTGCTCCTAGGGGGGGGCGGACTGAAGCTTTCTTT. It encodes CASSAPRGGRTEAFF.

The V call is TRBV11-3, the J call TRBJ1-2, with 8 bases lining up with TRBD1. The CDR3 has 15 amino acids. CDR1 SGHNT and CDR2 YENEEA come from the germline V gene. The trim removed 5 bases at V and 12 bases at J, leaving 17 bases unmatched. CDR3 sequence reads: CASSVRRGQVTRNTF. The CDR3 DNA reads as TGTGCCAGCAGCGTTCGAAGGGGACAGGTCACTCGCAACACCTTC.

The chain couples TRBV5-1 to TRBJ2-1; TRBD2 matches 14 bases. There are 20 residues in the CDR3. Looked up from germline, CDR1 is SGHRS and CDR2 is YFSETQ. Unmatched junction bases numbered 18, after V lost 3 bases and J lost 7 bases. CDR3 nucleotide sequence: TGCGCCAGCAGCTCGCTCGGGACATCGGGACTAGCGGGAGAAGTGAATGAGCAGTTCTTC. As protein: CASSSLGTSGLAGEVNEQFF.

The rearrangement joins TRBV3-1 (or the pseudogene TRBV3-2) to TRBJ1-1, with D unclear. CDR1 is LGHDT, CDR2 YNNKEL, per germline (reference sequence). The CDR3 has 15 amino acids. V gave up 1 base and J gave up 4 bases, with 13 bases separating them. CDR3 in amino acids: CASSQGWSVATEAFF. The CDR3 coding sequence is TGTGCCAGCAGCCAAGGGTGGTCTGTGGCCACTGAAGCTTTCTTT.

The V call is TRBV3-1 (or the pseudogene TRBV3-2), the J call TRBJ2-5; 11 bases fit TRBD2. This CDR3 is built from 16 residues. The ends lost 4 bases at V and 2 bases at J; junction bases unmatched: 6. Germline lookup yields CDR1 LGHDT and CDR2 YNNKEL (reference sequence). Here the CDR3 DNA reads TGTGCCAGCAGCCCCCCGACTAGCGGGATGCAAGAGACCCAGTACTTC. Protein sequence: CASSPPTSGMQETQYF.

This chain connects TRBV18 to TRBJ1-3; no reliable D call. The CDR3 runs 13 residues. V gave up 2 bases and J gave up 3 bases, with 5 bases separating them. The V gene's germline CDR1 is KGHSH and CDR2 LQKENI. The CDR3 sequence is CASSPGSGNTIYF. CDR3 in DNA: TGTGCCAGCTCACCAGGGAGTGGAAACACCATATATTTT.

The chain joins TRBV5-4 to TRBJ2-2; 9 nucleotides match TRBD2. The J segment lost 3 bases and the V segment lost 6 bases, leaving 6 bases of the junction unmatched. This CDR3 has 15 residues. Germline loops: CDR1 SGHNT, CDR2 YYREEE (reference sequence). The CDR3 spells CASTLAGVDTGELFF. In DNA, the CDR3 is TGTGCCAGCACCTTAGCGGGAGTGGACACCGGGGAGCTGTTTTTT.

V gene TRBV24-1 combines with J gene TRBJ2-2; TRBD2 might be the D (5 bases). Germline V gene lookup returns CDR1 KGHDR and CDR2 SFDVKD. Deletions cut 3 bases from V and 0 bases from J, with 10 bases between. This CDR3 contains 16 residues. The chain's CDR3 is CATSDPRGANTGELFF. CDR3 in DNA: TGTGCCACCAGTGATCCCCGGGGAGCGAACACCGGGGAGCTGTTTTTT.

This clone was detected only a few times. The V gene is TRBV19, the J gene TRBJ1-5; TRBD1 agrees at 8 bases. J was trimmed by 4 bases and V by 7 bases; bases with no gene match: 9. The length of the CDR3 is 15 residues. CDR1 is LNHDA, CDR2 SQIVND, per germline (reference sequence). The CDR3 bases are TGTGCCAGTACTGACCAGTGGGACAGGAATCAGCCCCAGCATTTT. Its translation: CASTDQWDRNQPQHF.

CDR3 protein: CASSSATSGRDTQYF. In nucleotides, the CDR3 is TGTGCCAGCAGCTCCGCTACTAGCGGGAGAGATACGCAGTATTTT. The rearrangement links TRBV11-2 to TRBJ2-3; 11 nucleotides align to TRBD2. Germline CDR1 and CDR2: SGHAT and FQNNGV. This CDR3 comprises 15 residues. V lost 4 bases to trimming and J lost 5 bases; unmatched junction nucleotides: 5.

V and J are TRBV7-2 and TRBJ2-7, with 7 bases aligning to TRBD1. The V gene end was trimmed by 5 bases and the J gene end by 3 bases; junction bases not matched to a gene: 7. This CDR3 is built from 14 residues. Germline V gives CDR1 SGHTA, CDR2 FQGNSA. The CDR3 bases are TGTGCCAGCAGCCCACAGACAGGGCGCTACGAGCAGTACTTC. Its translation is CASSPQTGRYEQYF.

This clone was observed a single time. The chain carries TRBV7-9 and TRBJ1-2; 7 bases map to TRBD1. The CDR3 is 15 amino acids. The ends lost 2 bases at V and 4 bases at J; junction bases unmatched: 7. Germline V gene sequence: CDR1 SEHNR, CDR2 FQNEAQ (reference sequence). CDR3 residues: CASSLQGQGGYGYTF. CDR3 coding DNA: TGTGCCAGCAGCTTACAGGGGCAGGGGGGCTATGGCTACACCTTC. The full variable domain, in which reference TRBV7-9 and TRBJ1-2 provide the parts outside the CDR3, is DTGVSQNPRHKITKRGQNVTFRCDPISEHNRLYWYRQTLGQGPEFLTYFQNEAQLEKSRLLSDRFSAERPKGSFSTLEIQRTEQGDSAMYLCASSLQGQGGYGYTFGSGTRLTVV.

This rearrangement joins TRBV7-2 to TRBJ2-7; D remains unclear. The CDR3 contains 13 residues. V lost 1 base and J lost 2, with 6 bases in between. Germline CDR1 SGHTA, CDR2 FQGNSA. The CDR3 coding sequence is TGTGCCAGCAGCTTAGACGGTCCCTACGAGCAGTACTTC. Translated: CASSLDGPYEQYF.

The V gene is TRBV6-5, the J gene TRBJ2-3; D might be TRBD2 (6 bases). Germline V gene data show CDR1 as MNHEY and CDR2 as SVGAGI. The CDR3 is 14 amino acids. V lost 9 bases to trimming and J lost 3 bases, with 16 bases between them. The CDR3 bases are TGTGCCAGTCCGAGGCGGGATATTACAGATACGCAGTATTTT. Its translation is CASPRRDITDTQYF.

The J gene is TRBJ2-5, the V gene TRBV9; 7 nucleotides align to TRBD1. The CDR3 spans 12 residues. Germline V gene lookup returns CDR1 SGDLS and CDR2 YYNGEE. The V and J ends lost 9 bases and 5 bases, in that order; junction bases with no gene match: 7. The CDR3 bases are TGTGCCATGCGACAGGGCCGGGAGACCCAGTACTTC. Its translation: CAMRQGRETQYF.

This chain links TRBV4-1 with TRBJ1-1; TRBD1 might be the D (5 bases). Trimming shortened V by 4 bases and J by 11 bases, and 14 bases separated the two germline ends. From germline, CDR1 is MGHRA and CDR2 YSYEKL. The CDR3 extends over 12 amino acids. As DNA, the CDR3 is TGCGCCAGCAGCCGAACACAGGAAACGGCTTTCTTT. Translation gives CASSRTQETAFF.